A single sample gave rise to the 20 T cell receptor beta chains below, sequenced in a study of tumor and adjacent non-tumor tissue in lung cancer (dated by TCRdb to about 2018). The library relied on multiplex PCR. Instrument used: Illumina HiSeq 2500. TCRbeta libraries were constructed through three rounds of nested PCR with primers (Table S4) according to protocols modified from ARM-PCR. The public reads were quality trimmed at Q25 with fastp and then assembled into clones with MiXCR by TCRdb, keeping productive beta chains. Identical CDR3 proteins give one entry, which carries the most common genes and DNA. The sample contains 100,000 to 120,000 distinct CDR3 sequences, over 70% of them found a single time. 20% to 25% of the sample goes to the ten largest clones. RNA was isolated from bulk unsorted tissue, and RNA quality was assessed with a NanoDrop ND-1000 and an Agilent 2100. The specimen sequenced was lung tumor tissue. The source of these receptors is a man aged 65 to 85 with non-small cell lung cancer.

This clonotype was seen only a few times. A much larger clone differs by one base, so this may be a read error. This rearrangement joins TRBV28 to TRBJ2-1; TRBD2 matches 7 bases. The germline gives CDR1 MDHEN, CDR2 SYDVKM. Germline trimming cut 6 bases from V and 12 bases from J; bases unmatched to any gene: 5. The CDR3 has 11 residues. In DNA, the CDR3 is TGTGCCAGCAGCTATAGCGGGTGGCAGTTCTTC. It is translated as CASSYSGWQFF.

The V call is TRBV20-1, the J call TRBJ2-3, with 9 bases identical to TRBD1. J gave up 6 bases and V 5 bases, and 12 bases lay outside the gene matches. The V gene's germline CDR1 is DFQATT and CDR2 SNEGSKA (reference sequence). The CDR3 runs to 15 residues. CDR3 amino acids: CSAGLGTGCRDTQYF. The CDR3, as DNA: TGCAGTGCTGGACTCGGGACAGGGTGTAGGGATACGCAGTATTTT.

On this clonotype: The junction shows a germline mismatch at one end, possibly a read error. The CDR3 here is CSIEDPRRGLGGYTF. DNA for the CDR3: TGCAGCATTGAAGACCCCCGGCGGGGCTTAGGCGGCTACACCTTC. V is TRBV29-1 and J is TRBJ1-2; maybe TRBD1 (5 bases). There are 15 residues in the CDR3. Per germline, CDR1 SQVTM and CDR2 ANQGSEA.

Notes on this clonotype: One end of the junction is discordant with germline, which a read error may explain. This chain links TRBV4-3 with TRBJ1-2; possibly TRBD1 for D (6 bases). Germline CDR1 and CDR2: LGHNA and YSLEER. The CDR3 totals 17 residues. CDR3: CANSQDRRPYFNYGYIF. The DNA of the CDR3 is TGCGCCAACAGCCAAGACAGGCGACCTTACTTCAACTATGGCTACATCTTC.

A word on this clonotype: At one end the junction does not follow the germline gene, possibly because of a read error. This chain links TRBV5-6 with TRBJ2-7, with 8 bases that match TRBD2. The CDR3 is 15 residues long. The germline V gene encodes CDR1 SGHDT and CDR2 YYEEEE. The CDR3 loop reads CASSIPFPGGYEQYF. For the CDR3, the DNA is TGTGCCAGCAGCATTCCCTTCCCGGGGGGGTACGAACAGTACTTC.

Details on this clonotype: The junction and the germline gene differ at one end; a read error may be behind it. This chain connects TRBV18 to TRBJ2-3; D is uncertain. Looked up from germline, CDR1 is KGHSH and CDR2 is LQKENI. The CDR3 is made up of 12 amino acids. The CDR3 protein is CASSPPRDTHYF. The CDR3 DNA reads TGTGCCAGCTCACCACCAAGAGATACGCACTATTTT.

For this clonotype: A single base separates this from a much larger clone, so it may be a read error. This chain links TRBV7-8 with TRBJ2-3, with 14 bases lining up with TRBD2. The CDR3 extends over 20 amino acids. The germline CDR1 and CDR2 sequences are SGHVS and FQNEAQ. The CDR3 loop reads CAGSPIPPGLAGADTDTQYF. The CDR3 DNA reads as TGTGCCGGCAGCCCAATACCCCCGGGACTAGCGGGGGCGGACACAGATACGCAGTATTTT.

V gene TRBV6-5 combines with J gene TRBJ2-1; 10 bases are shared with TRBD2. The CDR3 sequence is 15 residues long. Germline V gene data show CDR1 as MNHEY and CDR2 as SVGAGI. The CDR3 sequence is CISRSLAGVGNEQFF. The CDR3 nucleotides are TGTATCAGCAGATCCCTAGCGGGAGTGGGGAATGAGCAGTTCTTC.

In its sample, this clonotype was seen many times. DNA of the CDR3: TGTGCCAGCAGGGCCGGGAATTACGAGCAGTACTTC. Encoded protein: CASRAGNYEQYF. The chain combines TRBV28 with TRBJ2-7; D is perhaps TRBD2 (5 bases). Germline V gene sequence: CDR1 MDHEN, CDR2 SYDVKM. V was clipped by 6 bases and J by 4 bases, with 10 bases between them. CDR3 length equals 12 residues.

Many counts were recorded for this clonotype. The chain couples TRBV24-1 to TRBJ2-1; TRBD1 is a possible D gene (6 bases). Trimming shortened V by 6 bases and J by 2 bases, and 10 bases separated the two germline ends. The CDR3 extends over 14 amino acids. CDR1 is KGHDR, CDR2 SFDVKD, per germline. The CDR3: CATSRGHPYNEQFF. CDR3 in DNA: TGTGCCACCAGTCGGGGACACCCCTACAATGAGCAGTTCTTC.

Comments on this clonotype: This may arise from a read error, as a much more abundant clone is one base away. J is TRBJ2-7 and V is TRBV5-1; 8 nucleotides line up with TRBD2. The germline V gene has CDR1 SGHRS and CDR2 YFSETQ. The V segment lost 1 base and the J segment 8 bases; nucleotides outside the gene matches: 11. The CDR3 length is 15 residues. CDR3: CASSLQGAGVDKQYF. DNA of the CDR3: TGCGCCAGCAGCTTGCAGGGAGCGGGAGTCGACAAGCAGTACTTC.

The DNA for the CDR3 is TGTGCCAGCAGTCACCCCACTAGATTCCACAATGAGCAGTTCTTC. It yields the protein CASSHPTRFHNEQFF. V and J are TRBV6-2 or TRBV6-3 and TRBJ2-1; tentatively, D is TRBD2 (5 bases). The V gene's germline CDR1 is MNHEY and CDR2 SVGEGT. This CDR3 comprises 15 residues. V lost 5 bases and J 5 bases, leaving 16 bases between the germline ends.

In the case of this clonotype: This may stem from a read error, because a much larger clone lies one nucleotide away. This chain links TRBV28 with TRBJ2-3; tentative D call: TRBD2 (5 bases). This CDR3 has 14 amino acids. CDR1 and CDR2 (germline): MDHEN, SYDVKM. V dropped 9 bases and J dropped 5 bases, with 18 bases sitting between them. In DNA, the CDR3 is TGTGCCAGGAAGTCCCGAATGGGGAGAGATACGCAGTATTTT. It translates to CARKSRMGRDTQYF.

Turning to this clonotype: In this CDR3 the conserved last residue, phenylalanine or tryptophan, is missing, so a read error is likely. V gene TRBV13 combines with J gene TRBJ2-7, with D possibly matching TRBD2 (6 bases). Trimming took 2 bases from V and 5 from J, leaving 10 bases between them. The germline gives CDR1 PRHDT, CDR2 FYEKMQ (reference sequence). This CDR3 is 13 amino acids long. CDR3 loop: CASSLTSGDEQYS. For the CDR3, the DNA is TGTGCCAGCAGCTTAACCTCGGGGGACGAGCAGTACTCC.

About this clonotype: A much bigger clone sits one base away, suggesting this may be a read error. The chain employs TRBV18 and TRBJ2-4, with TRBD1 as a possible D gene (6 bases). Looked up from germline, CDR1 is KGHSH and CDR2 is LQKENI. CDR3 size: 17 residues. The chain's CDR3 is CASSPSSGAGANNIQYF. CDR3 DNA sequence: TGTGCCAGCTCACCATCTTCAGGGGCAGGGGCCAATAACATTCAGTACTTC.

With regard to this clonotype: One junction end does not reproduce the germline sequence, and a read error may be involved. The chain is built from TRBV5-1 and TRBJ1-1; no firm D call. The CDR3 has 14 residues. Germline-derived CDR1 and CDR2 are SGHRS and YFSETQ. In DNA form, the CDR3 reads TGCGCCAGCAGATTGGGGTCGGGGAACACTGAACCTTTCTTT. Encoded protein: CASRLGSGNTEPFF.

Worth noting for this clonotype: Given a much more abundant clone one base away, this may be a read error. The chain joins TRBV4-2 to TRBJ2-7, with D uncertain. Germline loops: CDR1 LGHNA, CDR2 YNFKEQ. The CDR3 sequence is 14 residues long. DNA for the CDR3: TGTGTCAGCAGCCAGAATTATGCAAGCTACGAGCAGTACTTC. It translates to CVSSQNYASYEQYF.

The sample holds one count of this clonotype. The V call is TRBV4-1, the J call TRBJ2-3; D is undetermined. Near its end, the DNA agrees better with TRBJ1-5, so the J call may be wrong. The CDR3 is 21 residues long. The germline gives CDR1 MGHRA, CDR2 YSYEKL. The CDR3 DNA follows: TGCGCCAGCAGCCAAGATGCGGGGAGACTAGCGGGAGCAAGAAACACAGATACGCAGCATTTT. It encodes CASSQDAGRLAGARNTDTQHF.

A remark on this clonotype: Sequence at one end of the junction differs from germline and may be a read error. This chain links TRBV11-2 with TRBJ2-3; D is perhaps TRBD1 (5 bases). This CDR3 comprises 14 residues. CDR1 and CDR2 (germline): SGHAT, FQNNGV. This chain's CDR3 is CANSLTPGSNTQYF. In DNA form, the CDR3 reads TGTGCCAACAGCCTGACCCCAGGGTCAAATACACAGTATTTT.

Worth noting for this clonotype: An end of the junction differs from the germline gene, which may be a read error. V gene TRBV10-3 combines with J gene TRBJ2-2; the D is unclear. The CDR3 length is 16 residues. Germline values: CDR1 ENHRY, CDR2 SYGVKD. Here the CDR3 DNA reads TGTGCCATCAATGAGGATGGCGGAAGGAATACTGGGGAGCTGTTTTTT. It codes for CAINEDGGRNTGELFF.